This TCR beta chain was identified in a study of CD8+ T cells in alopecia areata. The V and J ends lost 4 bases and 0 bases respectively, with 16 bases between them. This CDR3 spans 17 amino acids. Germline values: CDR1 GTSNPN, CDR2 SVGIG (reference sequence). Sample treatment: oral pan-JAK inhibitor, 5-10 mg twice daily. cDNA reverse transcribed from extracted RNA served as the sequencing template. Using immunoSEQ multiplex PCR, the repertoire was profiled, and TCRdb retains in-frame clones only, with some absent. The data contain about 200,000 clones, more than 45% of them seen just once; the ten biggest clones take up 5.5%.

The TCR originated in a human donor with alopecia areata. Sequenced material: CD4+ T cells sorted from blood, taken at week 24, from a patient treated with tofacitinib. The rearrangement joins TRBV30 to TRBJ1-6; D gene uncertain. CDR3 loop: CAWKAVESSSYNSPLHF. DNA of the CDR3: TGTGCCTGGAAGGCCGTGGAATCTAGCTCCTATAATTCACCCCTCCACTTT.